This entry lists 14 T cell receptor beta chains sequenced from one sample in a study of regulatory T cells in long-lasting Graves disease. Regarding time point: newly diagnosed GD, antithyroid drugs for less than 3 months. With RNA extracted from PBMCs as input, the TCR library was made. In building TCR beta libraries, iRepertoire HTBI primers were used together with Arm-PCR of CDR3 regions. TCRdb ran MiXCR on the multiplex PCR reads and lists one entry per CDR3 protein. The table has fewer than 650,000 distinct CDR3 sequences, 15% to 20% seen once. The same data also contributed to another study, on T cells in Graves' hyperthyroidism and ophthalmopathy.

Sequencing used peripheral blood mononuclear cells (PBMCs), obtained at new diagnosis, from a patient treated with antithyroid drugs. These TCRs come from a woman aged 25 to 45 with Graves disease.

This clonotype showed up many times. The V call is TRBV20-1, the J call TRBJ2-7, with D hard to call. Trimming left V 7 bases short and J 3 bases short, with 13 bases between. CDR3 length: 12 residues. Germline CDR1 DFQATT, CDR2 SNEGSKA (reference sequence). The CDR3 sequence: CSVSPSRYEQYF. CDR3 nucleotide sequence: TGCAGTGTATCCCCGTCACGCTACGAGCAGTACTTC.

This clonotype was counted ten times or more. The rearrangement links TRBV24-1 to TRBJ1-2; D unresolved. The V gene lost 0 bases and the J gene lost 4 bases, with 5 bases spanning the gap. The CDR3 is made up of 13 amino acids. CDR1 and CDR2 (germline): KGHDR, SFDVKD. The CDR3, as DNA: TGTGCCACCAGTGATTTGGTGGGCTATGGCTACACCTTC. This sequence encodes CATSDLVGYGYTF.

This clonotype turned up a few times. The chain links TRBV29-1 to TRBJ2-1; the D gene is possibly TRBD1 (6 bases). CDR3 length: 18 amino acids. Germline lookup yields CDR1 SQVTM and CDR2 ANQGSEA. Trimming left V 6 bases short and J 1 base short, with 25 bases between. The CDR3 loop reads CSVNGKVQGHISYNEQFF. The CDR3 DNA follows: TGCAGCGTAAATGGGAAGGTACAGGGACACATTTCCTACAATGAGCAGTTCTTC.

J is TRBJ1-4 and V is TRBV12-3 or TRBV12-4; weak D call: TRBD1 (6 bases). This CDR3 comprises 17 residues. Trimming stripped 6 bases from V and 6 bases from J, with 23 bases between. The CDR3: CASRRGGVQALDEKLFF. The CDR3 nucleotides read TGTGCCAGCAGACGGGGGGGCGTTCAAGCGCTAGATGAAAAACTGTTTTTT.

This clonotype was counted ten times or more. The chain links TRBV7-8 to TRBJ2-5, with 7 bases identical to TRBD1. The CDR3 runs 15 residues. Trimming removed 11 bases from V and 1 base from J; junction bases left unmatched: 13. Germline-derived CDR1 and CDR2 are SGHVS and FQNEAQ. The CDR3 protein is CAVTHRDSLQETQYF. Written as DNA, the CDR3 is TGTGCCGTCACCCACCGGGACAGTCTCCAAGAGACCCAGTACTTC.

This clonotype was detected ten times or more. The chain is built from TRBV28 and TRBJ1-3; no definite D call. Deletions cut 7 bases from V and 2 bases from J, with 6 bases between. The CDR3 totals 12 residues. Germline CDR1 reads MDHEN; CDR2 reads SYDVKM. CDR3 nucleotide sequence: TGTGCCAGCAAGGGAACTGGAAACACCATATATTTT. This encodes CASKGTGNTIYF.

V gene TRBV6-4 combines with J gene TRBJ1-3, with a weak D call TRBD1 (6 bases). The CDR3 has 13 amino acids. The V and J ends lost 8 bases and 8 bases respectively, with 16 bases between them. Per germline, CDR1 MRHNA and CDR2 SNTAGT. The CDR3: CASLQGGHHTIYF. CDR3 coding DNA: TGTGCCAGCCTACAGGGAGGACATCACACCATATATTTT.

This clonotype was found many times. V and J are TRBV2 and TRBJ2-4, with D unresolved. Germline V gene lookup returns CDR1 SNHLY and CDR2 FYNNEI. V was clipped by 6 bases and J by 8 bases, with 5 bases between them. The CDR3 loop spans 10 amino acids. CDR3 bases: TGTGCCAGCAGGGTGGACATTCAGTACTTC. Residues: CASRVDIQYF.

This clonotype was seen more than once but under ten times. The chain links TRBV7-9 to TRBJ2-3, with a possible D match to TRBD2 (5 bases). Trimming cost V 5 bases and J 2 bases, with 17 bases left between them. CDR1 is SEHNR and CDR2 is FQNEAQ in the germline V gene (reference sequence). The CDR3 loop spans 16 amino acids. CDR3 nucleotide sequence: TGTGCCAGCAGCGCTAGGTTAAGCGGAAACACAGATACGCAGTATTTT. Protein product: CASSARLSGNTDTQYF. The full variable domain, rest sourced from reference TRBV7-9 and TRBJ2-3, is DTGVSQNPRHKITKRGQNVTFRCDPISEHNRLYWYRQTLGQGPEFLTYFQNEAQLEKSRLLSDRFSAERPKGSFSTLEIQRTEQGDSAMYLCASSARLSGNTDTQYFGPGTRLTVL.

This clonotype was counted many times. The chain has TRBV7-3 and TRBJ2-3; D is uncertain. CDR1 and CDR2 (germline): SGHTA, FQGTGA. This CDR3 is built from 15 residues. Trimming left V 0 bases short and J 2 bases short, with 9 bases between. CDR3 in amino acids: CASSLTYQNTDTQYF. CDR3 DNA: TGTGCCAGCAGCTTAACGTATCAAAACACAGATACGCAGTATTTT.

This clonotype has a count of ten or more. The chain combines TRBV6-2 or TRBV6-3 with TRBJ2-1; 12 nucleotides agree with TRBD2. Germline V gives CDR1 MNHEY, CDR2 SVGEGT. The CDR3 consists of 14 residues. The trim removed 8 bases at V and 10 bases at J, leaving 9 bases unmatched. The CDR3 DNA follows: TGTGCCAGCGGCCGACTAGCGGGAGAGGGAGAGCAGTTCTTC. It is translated as CASGRLAGEGEQFF.

The chain carries TRBV10-3 and TRBJ2-7; 8 positions match TRBD1. This CDR3 is built from 14 residues. From germline, CDR1 is ENHRY and CDR2 SYGVKD. J gave up 5 bases and V 7 bases, and 10 bases lay outside the gene matches. The CDR3 region is CAIKWTGKSDEQYF. In nucleotides, the CDR3 is TGTGCCATCAAGTGGACAGGGAAAAGCGACGAGCAGTACTTC.

The chain links TRBV2 to TRBJ1-5, with 9 bases that match TRBD1. Germline V gene sequence: CDR1 SNHLY, CDR2 FYNNEI. The junction had 3 bases not matched to a gene; V was cut back by 3 bases and J by 0 bases. This CDR3 is 16 amino acids long. The DNA for the CDR3 is TGTGCCAGCAGTGACGGGACAGGGTATAGCAATCAGCCCCAGCATTTT. Encoded protein: CASSDGTGYSNQPQHF. The variable domain in full, with the rest retrieved from reference TRBV2 and TRBJ1-5, is EPEVTQTPSHQVTQMGQEVILRCVPISNHLYFYWYRQILGQKVEFLVSFYNNEISEKSEIFDDQFSVERPDGSNFTLKIRSTKLEDSAMYFCASSDGTGYSNQPQHFGDGTRLSIL.

This clonotype was observed many times. CDR3 sequence reads: CASSFTGELFF. CDR3 coding DNA: TGTGCCAGCAGCTTCACCGGGGAGCTGTTTTTT. This rearrangement joins TRBV2 to TRBJ2-2; no definite D call. V was trimmed by 6 bases and J by 4 bases, leaving 3 bases between them. CDR3 length: 11 amino acids. Looked up from germline, CDR1 is SNHLY and CDR2 is FYNNEI.